This TCR beta chain came from a study of T cells after yellow fever vaccination. This clonotype was picked up a small number of times. Germline CDR1 is SGHTA and CDR2 is FQGNSA. The CDR3 loop spans 15 amino acids. V lost 5 bases and J lost 2, with 12 bases in between. TCRdb called the 5' RACE reads again in MiXCR, with one record for every CDR3 protein. The data contain hundreds of thousands of distinct CDR3 sequences, roughly 12% of them singletons. The sequence was collected from a man younger than 35 who received the YFV17D yellow fever vaccine. Here the sequenced sample was PBMCs, taken on the day of the first yellow fever vaccination. The chain joins TRBV7-2 to TRBJ2-2; no firm D call. The CDR3 sequence: CASSRARRNTGELFF. CDR3 DNA: TGTGCCAGCAGCCGGGCGAGGAGAAACACCGGGGAGCTGTTTTTT.